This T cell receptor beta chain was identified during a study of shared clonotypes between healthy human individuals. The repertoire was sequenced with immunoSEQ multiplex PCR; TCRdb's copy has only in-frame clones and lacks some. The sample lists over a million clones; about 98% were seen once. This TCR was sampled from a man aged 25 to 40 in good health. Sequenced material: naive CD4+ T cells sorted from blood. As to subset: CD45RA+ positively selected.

CDR3 sequence: CASSLWLQGGNQPQHF. CDR3 in DNA: TGTGCCAGCAGTTTATGGTTACAGGGGGGCAATCAGCCCCAGCATTTT. This chain uses TRBV28 with TRBJ1-5; 8 nucleotides align to TRBD1. The germline gives CDR1 MDHEN, CDR2 SYDVKM. The CDR3 spans 16 residues. Unmatched junction bases numbered 3, after V lost 0 bases and J lost 2 bases.